This T cell receptor (beta chain) derives from a study of cytomegalovirus exposure and HLA in healthy donors (dated by TCRdb to the late 2010s). Context from the whole study: According to a later analysis, the approximately 130 validation repertoires were produced on the same platform as the approximately 690 repertoires of the first cohort. The aim of the study was to test whether cataloging public T cell receptors could identify signatures of past pathogen exposure. Along with the approximately 620-subject first cohort, a separate validation cohort of around 120 different subjects was used. To predict cytomegalovirus infection status, the study combined high-throughput TCR immunosequencing, statistical association of individual TCRs with disease status, and machine learning. Study-wide findings and limitations: A few of the identified cytomegalovirus-associated TCR beta chains were confirmed in vitro to be specific for cytomegalovirus antigens. The authors suggested that the approach could potentially be generalized to other disease states and immunological phenotypes. The classifier was reported to diagnose cytomegalovirus status with high specificity and sensitivity in both the original and validation cohorts. The validation cohort had no HLA typing available for a later analysis, so co-occurrence within that cohort was assessed over all 120 or so repertoires. While some public TCRs were present in many individuals, most TCR sequences turned up only very rarely across donors. The study gave a list of more than 150 TCR beta chains associated with cytomegalovirus. Of the cluster scores, roughly 93% were above 0 in a later analysis, which found that TCRs clustered in the first cohort also tended to co-occur in the approximately 120 validation repertoires.

Separate from the roughly 660-subject first cohort, the validation cohort of about 130 subjects was the group to which the donors belonged. Library preparation was by the immunoSEQ multiplex PCR assay. The authors' pipeline ran thus. A statistical classification framework was built to diagnose cytomegalovirus status from the catalog of TCR beta chain sequences. Entries here come from immuneACCESS through TCRdb and include only in-frame sequences with V and J called. Some clones fail to appear in such tables; in the studies checked, an unresolved V gene covers under half of the shortfall, and the cause of the remainder is unknown. That table supplies the V and J calls and clone size; D and trimming were determined from the DNA. In all, the sample holds under 200,000 clones, and 89% of those were seen once. 9% to 12% of the sample lies in the top ten. As for this clone: Its target antigen remains unknown. No base quality values were provided; no much bigger clone lies one nucleotide off.

V and J are truncated by 4 bases and 2 bases respectively, leaving an intervening sequence of 8 bases. From a lookup of the germline V gene (reference sequence), CDR1 and CDR2 are GTSNPN and SVGIG. Measured from the cysteine to the phenylalanine, the CDR3 is 12 residues long. Only CDR3 DNA is held: 36 bases, read in frame from base 1. The sequence is built from TRBV30 and TRBJ1-1, with no confidently assigned D gene. The sequence derives from a woman aged 18-30 years in good health and CMV-seropositive. Sequenced: PBMCs. The DNA is TGTGCCTGGAATCCAGAAAACACTGAAGCTTTCTTT. Its translation reads: CAWNPENTEAFF.